What follows describes a single T cell receptor beta chain. Only a few counts were recorded for this clone. The clone's antigen remains unknown. Base qualities are not provided; no much larger clone lies one nucleotide away. The cohort was made up of 500 to 800 healthy bone marrow donors. At the time of sampling, every cohort member was nominally healthy, though immune exposures that went unrecorded were likely present. The donor was CMV seronegative and was included in the group of 352 seronegative cohort members. A peripheral blood sample was collected from each donor, and TCR beta sequencing was performed on peripheral blood mononuclear cells. Genomic DNA extraction from the blood cell samples was performed with the Qiagen DNeasy Blood Extraction Kit. Library preparation was by the immunoSEQ multiplex PCR assay. For the multiplex PCR, a mixture combining 60 forward primers for TCR Vbeta segments and 13 reverse primers for TCR Jbeta segments was used. A multiplex PCR assay on genomic DNA amplified the CDR3 region of rearranged TCR beta genes. On the Illumina HiSeq System, the amplified TCR beta libraries were sequenced as 87-base-pair reads. The authors processed their data as follows. A later analysis counted some 80 million unique TCR beta chains across the 700 or so repertoires, and 9.5 million to 11 million of these chains were shared by at least two donors. Raw reads were error-corrected and collapsed into unique sequences with a nearest-neighbor algorithm that merged closely related sequences to remove PCR and sequencing errors. Alignment of CDR3 sequences to IMGT reference sequences was used to assign V, D and J gene segments. For a sequence to be retained, at least a six-nucleotide match to both a V gene segment and a J gene segment was required. Rearrangements were called productive when the CDR3 lacked stop codons and stayed in frame with V and J; all others were non-productive. CDR3 was defined by IMGT convention, running from the second conserved V-encoded cysteine to the conserved J-encoded phenylalanine. The earlier analysis of around 640 of the donors excluded sequences that lacked an unambiguous match to a single V gene segment. An earlier analysis of some 500 of the donors classified V segments as functional when productive rearrangements were above 56.7% and as segregating when the standard deviation between donors was above 5%. A statistical classification framework was developed to diagnose cytomegalovirus status using the catalog of TCR beta chain sequences. In a later analysis, V and J genes were assigned by comparing TCR nucleotide sequences against IMGT/GENE-DB human TR gene sequences. A later analysis assigned CDR3 sequences and most-parsimonious VDJ recombination scenarios with the TCRdist pipeline. In a later analysis, each TCR beta chain was defined by its CDR3 amino acid sequence together with its V-gene family, and reads lacking a unique V-gene family were excluded. A later analysis removed 550 to 650 highly shared, low-generation-probability nucleotide sequences to deal with suspected cross-contamination and a sequencing artifact. In a later analysis, a clonal expansion index for each public chain was calculated from normalized within-repertoire ranks of inferred template counts. A later analysis computed generation probabilities with a VDJ recombination model fitted to out-of-frame rearrangements, and checked the results against IGoR. A later analysis scored TCR-TCR, TCR-HLA and TCR-CMV co-occurrence with hypergeometric tests, applying a repertoire-size bias correction to TCR pairs. A later analysis estimated false discovery rates by permuting HLA or CMV assignments 20 times. In a later analysis, co-occurring TCRs were grouped using DBSCAN, and TCRdist sequence similarity was added for clustering within HLA-allele-positive subsets. For co-occurrence clustering, repertoires with fewer than 30,000 or more than 120,000 public chains were excluded, along with four or five repertoires with anomalous nucleotide sharing. What TCRdb holds here is the immuneACCESS table cut down to in-frame rearrangements. Part of the clones is not present; checked against another copy, under half of the missing clones reflect an unresolved V gene, and the others are unexplained. The DNA gave D and trimming, while V, J and clone size come from that table. The sample table records about 180,000 clones; roughly 77% of these occur just once. The ten top clones hold about 2.1% of the sample.

These data originate in a study of cytomegalovirus exposure and HLA in healthy donors (TCRdb year 2017). Notes on the research overall: According to an earlier analysis of 450 to 650 of the donors, some 180 million T cells yielded 117 million unique TCR beta sequences and approximately 300 Gb of sequence data. The number of typed donors differed by locus: about 620-630 for A, B, C, DRB1 and DQB1; approximately 530 for DQA1; approximately 600 for DPA1; and some 450 for DPB1. In a later genetic analysis, genome-wide SNP genotypes for about 55% of the roughly 700 donors were used, and that subset was treated as a discovery cohort. Of the 398 genotyped donors, roughly 85% fell in the genetic ancestry cluster associated with self-reported Caucasian donors. The study profiled the T cell repertoires of 500 to 800 subjects by immunosequencing and related them to cytomegalovirus serostatus. An early release covering over 500 HLA-typed donors comprised roughly 300 gigabases of sequencing data and 65 million to 100 million unique TCR sequences. Alongside the repertoire data, information on donor age, sex, ethnicity and CMV serostatus was compiled. A later analysis re-examined previously published TCR beta repertoires from hundreds of donors and added high-resolution HLA genotyping to investigate patterns of TCR occurrence. To predict cytomegalovirus infection status, the study combined high-throughput TCR immunosequencing, statistical association of individual TCRs with disease status, and machine learning. The study was designed to test whether signatures of past pathogen exposure could be identified by cataloging public T cell receptors. On average, around 230,000 unique TCR beta nucleotide sequences were sequenced per donor among a few hundred genotyped donors of the cohort, with about 17% of those sequences being non-productive. The later analysis used no new phenotypic data to find candidate immune exposures, relying instead on TCR beta sequences and their occurrence across donors. An earlier analysis of around 580 of the donors used high-throughput TCR beta sequencing to judge whether each TCR beta V gene segment behaved as functional or pseudogenic. Because of strong linkage in the cohort, five DR-DQ haplotypes were treated as single units for association and clustering. Along with the roughly 670-subject first cohort, a separate validation cohort of over a hundred different subjects was used. All discovery cohort repertoires had been generated using a single sequencing platform. Both class I and class II loci were covered by HLA typing, at four-digit resolution.

General study outcomes and caveats: The sequencing pipeline was judged likely to have produced a cluster of highly shared sequence variants as a technical artifact. In a later genetic analysis, a missense DCLRE1C variant was associated with V-gene and J-gene trimming of TCR beta chains, and the association was replicated in an independent cohort. Compared with the approximately 720-donor mean, donors in an Asian-associated ancestry cluster had fewer N-insertions in productive TCRs, according to a later genetic analysis. Assigning TCR associations to individual alleles was difficult when HLA alleles, especially DR and DQ, strongly co-occurred. For the cohort, immune exposure information was limited to CMV serostatus. Because HLA typing was unavailable for some donors at each locus, only the typed subset was used in association tests. Because counts were too low, around 17 rarely observed V segments, including chromosome 9 orphons, were left out of the earlier analysis of 587 of the donors. A later analysis found that most CMV-associated TCR beta chains appeared HLA-restricted, with HLA associations seemingly driven largely by CMV exposure. The study listed 164 TCR beta chains as associated with cytomegalovirus. In a later analysis, the rate of TCR association differed among HLA loci, with DRB1 alleles having the most associated TCRs and HLA-C alleles having the fewest. The classifier was reported to diagnose cytomegalovirus status with high specificity and sensitivity in both the original cohort and the validation cohort. Sequencing depth was assumed to be roughly uniform across donors in the presence/absence analyses, though that assumption may not hold. Specific HLA alleles were associated with roughly 16,000 TCR beta sequences at a false discovery rate of 0.05 in a later analysis. In a later analysis, several top co-occurrence clusters were reported to appear linked to parvovirus B19, influenza, CMV and Epstein-Barr virus. A further reported finding was that TCR beta sequences accurately predicted the HLA-A and HLA-B alleles for most subjects in the first cohort. Linkage disequilibrium might explain the correlated functional status among segregating V segments, but an unknown experimental factor could not be ruled out. Most TCR sequences were seen in very few donors, while some public TCRs were found in many individuals. A few of the identified cytomegalovirus-associated TCR beta chains were confirmed in vitro to be specific for cytomegalovirus antigens. Broadly in line with IMGT annotations, most TCR beta V segments showed up in productive rearrangements about 87% or about 30% of the time in an earlier analysis of about 500 of the donors. The 87-base-pair reads could not distinguish some IMGT-functional V segments, including TRBV6-2 and TRBV6-3, so those segments were excluded. The authors suggested that the approach could potentially be generalized to other disease states and immunological phenotypes. A later analysis found that HLA-associated TCR beta chains were more clonally expanded and had lower generation probabilities than equally common non-associated chains. The cohort was sequenced for TCR beta chains only, and without alpha or paired-chain data the features that could be detected were limited.

CDR1 is given as SGHAT and CDR2 as FQNNGV, both from the germline V gene. The CDR3 starts with the cysteine, ends with the phenylalanine, and has 15 residues. Left in the record is the CDR3 DNA by itself, 45 bases read in frame from the first base. V loses 4 bases at its end and J loses 5 bases; junction bases beyond the gene matches: 4. The V gene is TRBV11-2 and the J gene is TRBJ2-5; TRBD2 aligns with 13 central bases. This clonotype originated in a woman in her twenties or thirties in good health and CMV-seronegative. The specimen was PBMCs. CDR3 protein: CASSSGLAGSETQYF. In nucleotides, the sequence is TGTGCCAGCAGCTCGGGACTAGCGGGGTCTGAGACCCAGTACTTC.